The 30 T cell receptor beta chains in this list originate from one sample, sequenced in a study of blood T cell repertoires in COVID-19. Repertoires were generated with immunoSEQ multiplex PCR, while TCRdb's copy carries only in-frame clones and drops some. Of 81,000 or so clones listed, around 94% are singletons. Input material: peripheral blood. The receptor source for this set is a woman aged 60 to 75 with active COVID-19.

V gene TRBV9 combines with J gene TRBJ2-7; 12 bases align to TRBD2. The V gene's germline CDR1 is SGDLS and CDR2 YYNGEE. The CDR3 is 14 residues long. V was pared by 0 bases and J by 7 bases, with 2 bases of the junction left unmatched. This chain's CDR3 is CASSVGLAGVEQYF. CDR3 nucleotide sequence: TGTGCCAGCAGCGTAGGACTAGCGGGAGTAGAGCAGTACTTC.

As regards this clone: Other DNA sequences within the sample encode an identical CDR3. J is TRBJ1-1 and V is TRBV6-5, with 10 bases matching TRBD1. CDR3 size: 14 residues. J gave up 2 bases and V 5 bases, and 2 bases lay outside the gene matches. From germline, CDR1 is MNHEY and CDR2 SVGAGI. The chain's CDR3 is CASSRDRGNTEAFF. CDR3 DNA sequence: TGTGCCAGCAGTCGGGACAGGGGAAACACTGAAGCTTTCTTT.

The chain is built from TRBV14 and TRBJ2-7; 7 bases align to TRBD1. V shed 1 base and J 1 base; nucleotides not matched to a gene: 7. CDR3 size: 16 residues. Germline V gene data show CDR1 as SGHDN and CDR2 as FVKESK. CDR3 in DNA: TGTGCCAGCAGCCAAGGGGGGTCAGGGGGATCCTACGAGCAGTACTTC. Its protein product is CASSQGGSGGSYEQYF.

V and J are TRBV11-2 and TRBJ2-7; TRBD2 aligns across 13 bases. Per the germline V gene, CDR1 is SGHAT and CDR2 is FQNNGV. This CDR3 has 15 amino acids. Trimming removed 4 bases from V and 4 bases from J; junction bases left unmatched: 4. The CDR3 region is CASSYTSGGAYEQYF. The CDR3 DNA reads TGTGCCAGCAGCTATACTAGCGGGGGGGCGTACGAGCAGTACTTC.

The rearrangement joins TRBV28 to TRBJ1-2, with D possibly being TRBD1 (6 bases). V lost 7 bases and J 8 bases, leaving 20 bases between the germline ends. Germline V gene data show CDR1 as MDHEN and CDR2 as SYDVKM. This CDR3 contains 14 residues. CDR3 DNA sequence: TGTGCCAGCAACTCCCCCAGGGGCAGGGTCGGCTACACCTTC. Translation gives CASNSPRGRVGYTF.

The chain has TRBV18 and TRBJ2-5; 12 bases line up with TRBD2. The CDR3 has 17 amino acids. Unmatched junction bases numbered 6, after V lost 2 bases and J lost 2 bases. CDR1 and CDR2 (germline): KGHSH, LQKENI. Written as DNA, the CDR3 is TGTGCCAGCTCACCATCGACTAGCGGGGGTGATCAAGAGACCCAGTACTTC. It yields the protein CASSPSTSGGDQETQYF.

The chain joins TRBV10-3 to TRBJ2-1, with a weak D call TRBD1 (5 bases). In germline, CDR1 is ENHRY, CDR2 SYGVKD. The V and J ends lost 2 bases and 7 bases respectively, with 9 bases between them. The CDR3 contains 13 residues. CDR3 amino acids: CAISEPAGNEQFF. For the CDR3, the DNA is TGTGCCATCAGTGAGCCGGCAGGGAATGAGCAGTTCTTC.

CDR3 protein: CASRSRSSNQPQHF. In DNA, the CDR3 is TGTGCCAGTAGGTCCCGCAGTAGCAATCAGCCCCAGCATTTT. The chain joins TRBV19 to TRBJ1-5; D unclear. There are 14 residues in the CDR3. Germline values: CDR1 LNHDA, CDR2 SQIVND (reference sequence). Trimming took 6 bases from V and 0 from J, leaving 9 bases between them.

V is TRBV19 and J is TRBJ1-5, with D unclear. CDR3 size: 13 residues. Trimming cost V 3 bases and J 5 bases, with 8 bases left between them. In germline, CDR1 is LNHDA, CDR2 SQIVND (reference sequence). The CDR3 region is CASSISLYQPQHF. The CDR3 DNA is TGTGCCAGTAGTATCTCCCTGTATCAGCCCCAGCATTTT.

The rearrangement uses TRBV6-4 and TRBJ1-2, with 9 bases identical to TRBD1. Trimming took 5 bases from V and 9 from J; bases not matched to a gene: 16. CDR1 is MRHNA, CDR2 SNTAGT, per germline. There are 16 residues in the CDR3. The CDR3 nucleotides are TGTGCCAGCAGTCTCCGTCCGGGACAGGGTTTTTTCCGCTACACCTTC. Protein product: CASSLRPGQGFFRYTF.

The J gene is TRBJ2-1, the V gene TRBV18; 7 bases fit TRBD1. Germline V gives CDR1 KGHSH, CDR2 LQKENI. CDR3 length: 16 residues. Trimming took 4 bases from V and 0 from J; bases not matched to a gene: 6. The CDR3 protein is CASSQTGDSSYNEQFF. The CDR3, as DNA: TGTGCCAGCTCACAAACCGGGGACAGCTCCTACAATGAGCAGTTCTTC.

The chain employs TRBV6-6 and TRBJ2-7, with TRBD1 identical over 9 bases. The trim removed 6 bases at V and 4 bases at J, leaving 1 base unmatched. The CDR3 length is 12 residues. Germline loops: CDR1 MNHNY, CDR2 SVGAGI (reference sequence). The CDR3 DNA is TGTGCCAGCAGACAGGGGGCTTACGAGCAGTACTTC. Translated: CASRQGAYEQYF.

This sequence joins TRBV24-1 and TRBJ2-2, with no clear D. V shed 3 bases and J shed 10 bases, with 11 bases lying between them. The CDR3 spans 13 residues. Germline CDR1 KGHDR, CDR2 SFDVKD. The CDR3 sequence: CATSDGPSEELFF. CDR3 DNA sequence: TGTGCCACCAGTGATGGGCCGTCGGAGGAGCTGTTTTTT.

The chain has TRBV6-2 or TRBV6-3 and TRBJ2-5; the D gene is possibly TRBD1 (6 bases). CDR1 and CDR2 (germline): MNHEY, SVGEGT. The ends were cut back, 2 bases at V and 4 bases at J, with 14 bases in the middle. The CDR3 is 15 residues long. The CDR3 sequence is CASSYPSGRGETQYF. The CDR3 bases are TGTGCCAGCAGTTACCCCTCCGGCAGGGGAGAGACCCAGTACTTC.

This clone was observed a handful of times. The chain employs TRBV10-2 and TRBJ2-7; TRBD2 matches at 7 bases. V gave up 5 bases and J gave up 7 bases; unmatched junction bases: 11. The germline V gene has CDR1 WSHSY and CDR2 SAAADI. The CDR3 runs 14 residues. The CDR3, as DNA: TGCGCCAGCAGTTCGGCGGGGGATCTGCGGGAGCAGTACTTC. Translating it yields CASSSAGDLREQYF.

The chain recombines TRBV5-6 with TRBJ1-2, with 7 bases lining up with TRBD1. Per the germline V gene, CDR1 is SGHDT and CDR2 is YYEEEE. V was clipped by 3 bases and J by 5 bases; unmatched bases: 13. The CDR3 length is 16 residues. This chain's CDR3 is CASSSSGGGGLYGYTF. CDR3 DNA: TGTGCCAGCAGCTCTTCCGGAGGGGGCGGATTGTATGGCTACACCTTC.

CDR3 in DNA: TGTGCCAGCAGCGTAGAAGCGGATTCACCCCTCCACTTT. This encodes CASSVEADSPLHF. The chain links TRBV9 to TRBJ1-6, with D unclear. The CDR3 is 13 amino acids. Trimming left V 0 bases short and J 8 bases short, with 6 bases between. The germline V gene has CDR1 SGDLS and CDR2 YYNGEE.

The chain couples TRBV7-2 to TRBJ2-7; possible D gene TRBD1, 6 bases. Germline CDR1 SGHTA, CDR2 FQGNSA. This CDR3 region has 14 residues. Trimming took off 5 bases at V and 1 base at J, with 12 bases between the two ends. The CDR3 sequence: CASSRSGVSYEQYF. In DNA form, the CDR3 reads TGTGCCAGCAGCCGTTCAGGGGTGTCCTACGAGCAGTACTTC.

The chain couples TRBV30 to TRBJ1-6; D remains ambiguous. Germline CDR1 is GTSNPN and CDR2 is SVGIG (reference sequence). This CDR3 is built from 13 residues. Trimming took 5 bases from V and 10 from J, leaving 15 bases between them. DNA of the CDR3: TGTGCCTGGGGACTCGCCGAGATGTCACCCCTCCACTTT. It translates to CAWGLAEMSPLHF. The complete variable domain, with remaining parts taken from reference TRBV30 and TRBJ1-6, reads SQTIHQWPATLVQPVGSPLSLECTVEGTSNPNLYWYRQAAGRGLQLLFYSVGIGQISSEVPQNLSASRPQDRQFILSSKKLLLSDSGFYLCAWGLAEMSPLHFGNGTRLTVT.

The rearrangement links TRBV10-3 to TRBJ2-3; TRBD1 aligns across 12 bases. The CDR3 has 18 amino acids. The germline V gene encodes CDR1 ENHRY and CDR2 SYGVKD. Trimming cost V 5 bases and J 4 bases; bases outside gene matches: 13. CDR3: CAISLQGPGQGASDTQYF. CDR3 DNA: TGTGCCATCAGTCTCCAGGGGCCGGGACAGGGGGCGTCAGATACGCAGTATTTT.

The V gene is TRBV6-4, the J gene TRBJ2-3; D call uncertain. The CDR3 has 14 amino acids. V was pared by 7 bases and J by 4 bases, with 15 bases between. Germline V gene sequence: CDR1 MRHNA, CDR2 SNTAGT. The CDR3 sequence is CASKKTVSSDTQYF. CDR3 bases: TGTGCCAGCAAGAAAACGGTCTCCTCAGATACGCAGTATTTT.

The chain combines TRBV28 with TRBJ2-3; 10 nucleotides match TRBD2. V dropped 5 bases and J dropped 4; count of bases not matched to a gene: 9. Germline CDR1 reads MDHEN; CDR2 reads SYDVKM. The CDR3 spans 16 residues. This CDR3 is CASSQPGLASADTQYF. CDR3 coding DNA: TGTGCCAGCAGTCAGCCGGGACTAGCGTCGGCAGATACGCAGTATTTT.

The gene calls are TRBV2 and TRBJ2-3; 9 bases match TRBD2. V shed 0 bases, J shed 0 bases, and the junction held 16 bases outside the gene matches. From germline, CDR1 is SNHLY and CDR2 FYNNEI. The CDR3 loop spans 21 amino acids. CDR3: CASSEALPGLAVLTSTDTQYF. DNA of the CDR3: TGTGCCAGCAGTGAAGCCCTACCGGGACTAGCAGTTTTAACTAGCACAGATACGCAGTATTTT. Full variable domain (outside the CDR3, taken from reference TRBV2 and TRBJ2-3): EPEVTQTPSHQVTQMGQEVILRCVPISNHLYFYWYRQILGQKVEFLVSFYNNEISEKSEIFDDQFSVERPDGSNFTLKIRSTKLEDSAMYFCASSEALPGLAVLTSTDTQYFGPGTRLTVL.

This chain connects TRBV11-3 to TRBJ2-2; TRBD2 matches 9 bases. The ends lost 2 bases at V and 2 bases at J; junction bases unmatched: 6. The CDR3 is 17 amino acids. Germline-derived CDR1 and CDR2 are SGHNT and YENEEA. CDR3 loop: CASSLLAGRFNTGELFF. The CDR3 coding sequence is TGTGCCAGCAGCTTACTAGCGGGACGGTTTAACACCGGGGAGCTGTTTTTT.

This sequence joins TRBV12-5 and TRBJ2-2, with D possibly being TRBD2 (5 bases). Between the trimmed V and J ends, which lost 0 bases and 4 bases, there was a span of 12 bases. CDR1 and CDR2 from the germline V gene are LGHNT and FRNRAP. The CDR3 covers 16 residues. For the CDR3, the DNA is TGTGCTAGTGGTTTGGTACCTCTAGCTACCACCGGGGAGCTGTTTTTT. Translating gives CASGLVPLATTGELFF.

This clone was seen only a few times. The chain joins TRBV28 to TRBJ1-3; 7 bases are shared with TRBD1. The CDR3 totals 12 residues. Losses at the gene ends were 8 bases for V and 5 bases for J; bases not matched to a gene: 3. CDR1 and CDR2 (germline): MDHEN, SYDVKM. This chain's CDR3 is CASQTGRNTIYF. CDR3 nucleotide sequence: TGTGCCAGCCAGACAGGGAGAAACACCATATATTTT.

This chain joins TRBV15 and TRBJ2-5; TRBD2 matches 8 bases. CDR3 length: 17 amino acids. Germline-derived CDR1 and CDR2 are LNHNV and YYDKDF (reference sequence). Unmatched junction bases numbered 15, after V lost 8 bases and J lost 1 base. CDR3 region: CATDGGGFWGGQETQYF. The CDR3, as DNA: TGTGCCACCGACGGGGGGGGCTTTTGGGGTGGCCAAGAGACCCAGTACTTC.

As DNA, the CDR3 is TGTGCCAGCTCCACCCGGGACGAGCAGTACTTC. Encoded protein: CASSTRDEQYF. This chain joins TRBV18 and TRBJ2-7; no firm D call. From germline, CDR1 is KGHSH and CDR2 LQKENI. This CDR3 spans 11 amino acids. Deletions cut 6 bases from V and 5 bases from J, with 8 bases between.

CDR3 in DNA: TGTGCCAGCAGCCAAGGGGACAGGGAACCCCAGCCCCAGCATTTT. Protein product: CASSQGDREPQPQHF. The chain links TRBV4-2 to TRBJ1-5; 9 nucleotides line up with TRBD1. This CDR3 is built from 15 residues. Germline V CDR1 and CDR2: LGHNA, YNFKEQ. Trimming at V came to 1 base and at J to 7 bases, leaving 5 bases not matched to a gene.

Notes on this clone: At one boundary the junction diverges from the germline segment, which might be a read error. V is TRBV6-5 and J is TRBJ2-7; D perhaps matches TRBD2 (6 bases). The CDR3 runs 11 residues. Germline V gene data show CDR1 as MNHEY and CDR2 as SVGAGI. The CDR3 is CASTDGGASFF. The CDR3 nucleotides read TGTGCCAGCACCGACGGGGGAGCCTCCTTCTTC.